This TCR beta chain was obtained from a study of post-analysis software for immune sequencing data (dated by TCRdb to 2013 to 2016). For the wider study: The recorded disease courses included relapsing-remitting, secondary progressive and progressive-relapsing multiple sclerosis, and some patients had no subtype annotation. Patient repertoires were compared against some twelve previously published healthy control repertoires from donors aged roughly 6 to 25 years. A subset of samples was prepared in parallel using single-end sample barcoding, then pooled and co-amplified after Illumina adapter ligation.

CDR1 and CDR2 are drawn from the germline V gene: SGDLS, YYNGEE. CDR3 length: 16 amino acids, cysteine to phenylalanine. Kept here is only the CDR3 DNA, which spans 48 bases and is read in frame from base 1. V is reduced by 3 bases and J by 0 bases, leaving a spacing of 16 bases between them. The library was made by PCR. The reads were generated on an Illumina HiSeq 2500. To reduce PCR and sequencing biases, unique molecular identifiers were incorporated into the TCR beta cDNA libraries. Every 1 to 10 million input T cells yielded 500,000 or so cDNA molecules, meaning each molecule approximated one T cell. The patient libraries were prepared and sequenced with the same protocol used for the earlier healthy control dataset. Within a given batch, samples were prepared together, multiplexed and sequenced on the same HiSeq lane. On the study's bioinformatics: Raw barcoded reads were processed with MIGEC, and single-read molecular identifier groups were discarded before consensus assembly and CDR3 extraction. Clonotype tables were post-analysed with VDJtools, and diversity was normalized by down-sampling all datasets to the smallest sample size. To correct batch-related cross-sample contamination, repertoire overlap clustering matched CDR3 amino acid sequences but not nucleotide sequences. Through fastp at Q25 and MiXCR, TCRdb rebuilt clones from the public reads, retaining in-frame beta chains. Identical CDR3 proteins give one entry, which carries the most common genes and DNA. V and J calls and clone size were set by TCRdb, not the authors. The sample includes 450,000 or so distinct CDR3 sequences, with roughly 45% observed a single time. In total, the top ten clones hold 12% of the sample.

A note on this clonotype: The specificity of this receptor is unknown. No per-base quality is available; no much larger clone lies one base away.

The full study reports these points: The control group was slightly older than the multiple sclerosis patient group. Significantly higher frequencies in patients than in controls were found for a handful of TRBV segments, including TRBV5-6, TRBV5-1 and TRBV20-1. Normalized Chao1 diversity was significantly lower in multiple sclerosis patients than controls, suggesting substantial peripheral T-cell clonal expansion. Direct clustering with F measure revealed strong co-clustering of samples prepared in the same batch, which led to a batch-effect correction.

To demonstrate the VDJtools post-analysis software, TCR beta repertoires were profiled from the peripheral blood of about 13 young patients with multiple sclerosis. The patients with multiple sclerosis were children and adolescents between about 6 and 16 years of age. This receptor chain uses TRBV9 and TRBJ2-7; the D gene cannot be resolved reliably. The origin of this receptor is a girl aged 5-17 years with multiple sclerosis. Sequencing used blood. Read as DNA, the sequence is TGTGCCAGCAGCGAAAGACCGACAACCAGCTCCTACGAGCAGTACTTC. Its translation is CASSERPTTSSYEQYF.